The clone carrying this T cell receptor beta chain occurred a few times. A sample-barcoded 5' primer and a J-beta primer mix were used in a second PCR of about 6 to 11 cycles. TCRdb called the 5' RACE reads again in MiXCR, with one record for every CDR3 protein. The table shows 700,000 to 850,000 distinct CDR3 sequences, with approximately 55% occurring only once. In germline, CDR1 is DFQATT, CDR2 SNEGSKA (reference sequence). CDR3 length: 16 residues. The data derive from a study of blood T cells in healthy people across ages. The sequence was obtained from a man of 80 years or more in good health. The chain recombines TRBV20-1 with TRBJ2-7, with 10 nucleotides matching TRBD2. The J call may not be correct, given that the DNA end is closer to TRBJ2-5. The sequenced sample was blood. The CDR3 region is CSARDFLAGDGETQYF. In nucleotides, the CDR3 is TGCAGTGCTAGAGATTTTCTAGCGGGAGATGGGGAGACCCAGTACTTC.